The TCR beta chain under discussion was sequenced for a study of T cells after yellow fever vaccination. Study-level points and caveats: Compared with primary, the secondary response was weaker and peaked at day 5, not 15. Only a minor proportion of clonotypes was detected across both CD4 and CD8 compartments. Abundant bulk-derived clonotypes could contaminate FACS-sorted repertoires.

Making TCR cDNA involved 5'RACE template switching, which added UMIs and a universal primer site. From the 5' RACE reads, TCRdb called clonotypes with MiXCR, one entry per CDR3 protein. The profile shows some 420,000 distinct CDR3 sequences, about 19% of them singletons. Remarks on this clonotype: Antigen specificity is unknown.

The V segment lost 4 bases and the J segment 4 bases; nucleotides outside the gene matches: 5. The germline gives CDR1 SGHRS, CDR2 YFSETQ. There are 15 residues in the CDR3. This TCR was sampled from a man aged 18 to 35 who received the YFV17D yellow fever vaccine. This material consisted of PBMCs, taken before the yellow fever booster vaccination. The J gene is TRBJ2-2, the V gene TRBV5-1, with 9 bases aligning to TRBD1. The CDR3 DNA is TGCGCCAGCAGCATGGACAGGGGATCCACCGGGGAGCTGTTTTTT. It encodes CASSMDRGSTGELFF.